Below are 27 T cell receptor beta chains sequenced from a single sample in a study of shared clonotypes between healthy human individuals. Assay: immunoSEQ multiplex PCR; the TCRdb copy retains only in-frame clones and omits some. The table records a few hundred thousand clones, just over 65% of them present only once. The specimen sequenced was memory CD4+ T cells sorted from blood. Subset noted: CD45RA-negative fraction. Every receptor here comes from a man in his thirties or forties in good health.

The chain combines TRBV5-6 with TRBJ1-4, with 7 bases identical to TRBD1. The germline V gene encodes CDR1 SGHDT and CDR2 YYEEEE. This CDR3 has 16 residues. J was trimmed by 2 bases and V by 1 base; bases with no gene match: 5. CDR3 DNA sequence: TGTGCCAGCAGCTTGTCCGACAGGGAGACTAATGAAAAACTGTTTTTT. Protein: CASSLSDRETNEKLFF.

DNA of the CDR3: TGTGCCAGCAGCTTGTCGCCCGGGGAGCTGTTTTTT. Translated, it gives CASSLSPGELFF. The chain uses TRBV5-4 and TRBJ2-2; no definite D call. This CDR3 region has 12 residues. Trimming pared 1 base from V and 6 bases from J, leaving 4 bases between. Germline assignment: CDR1 SGHNT and CDR2 YYREEE (reference sequence).

The V and J genes are TRBV18 and TRBJ2-1; 9 bases map to TRBD1. This CDR3 is 15 amino acids long. After removal of 2 bases from V and 10 bases from J, the junction contained 9 bases not matched to a gene. The germline V gene has CDR1 KGHSH and CDR2 LQKENI. DNA for the CDR3: TGTGCCAGCTCACCAGACAGGGGGGCCTCGGCGGAGCAGTTCTTC. Amino acid sequence: CASSPDRGASAEQFF.

The chain recombines TRBV5-1 with TRBJ2-4; the D gene is possibly TRBD1 (6 bases). Germline lookup yields CDR1 SGHRS and CDR2 YFSETQ. Trimming shortened V by 4 bases and J by 9 bases, and 17 bases separated the two germline ends. The CDR3 has 14 residues. This CDR3 reads CASSPGQIEGIQYF. The CDR3 bases are TGCGCCAGCAGCCCAGGACAGATAGAGGGCATTCAGTACTTC.

The rearrangement links TRBV27 to TRBJ2-7; TRBD1 might be the D (6 bases). The germline V gene encodes CDR1 MNHEY and CDR2 SMNVEV (reference sequence). Trimming cost V 5 bases and J 1 base, with 24 bases left between them. The CDR3 contains 18 residues. DNA of the CDR3: TGTGCCAGCAGTGCAGGGGTAGGGAACGCGCGCGGGTCCTACGAGCAGTACTTC. Translated: CASSAGVGNARGSYEQYF.

CDR3 nucleotide sequence: TGTGCCAGCACCCGGGACGGAGTTGGTGAGCAGTACTTC. This encodes CASTRDGVGEQYF. This chain links TRBV5-4 with TRBJ2-7; D may match TRBD1 or TRBD2 (5 bases each). Germline V lookup: CDR1 SGHNT, CDR2 YYREEE (reference sequence). Deletions cut 6 bases from V and 7 bases from J, with 17 bases between. The CDR3 is made up of 13 amino acids.

CDR3 sequence reads: CASSLRYTDTQYF. The CDR3 DNA sequence: TGTGCCAGCAGCTTAAGGTATACAGATACGCAGTATTTT. The V call is TRBV11-3, the J call TRBJ2-3; D is unclear. The germline gives CDR1 SGHNT, CDR2 YENEEA. V was pared by 2 bases and J by 3 bases, with 6 bases between. The CDR3 covers 13 residues.

The rearrangement joins TRBV7-8 to TRBJ2-7; 7 bases map to TRBD1. CDR3 length: 15 residues. The V gene end was trimmed by 0 bases and the J gene end by 5 bases; junction bases not matched to a gene: 7. The germline gives CDR1 SGHVS, CDR2 FQNEAQ. Here the CDR3 DNA reads TGTGCCAGCAGCTTAGCCCCGGGGACAGAACACGAGCAGTACTTC. Amino acids: CASSLAPGTEHEQYF.

This clone has more than one count but fewer than ten. The V and J genes are TRBV7-2 and TRBJ2-3; TRBD2 aligns across 10 bases. Germline V gene data show CDR1 as SGHTA and CDR2 as FQGNSA. V shed 3 bases and J 8 bases; nucleotides not matched to a gene: 20. This CDR3 is 19 amino acids long. The CDR3 sequence is CASSFEPRGAGGISSTQYF. For the CDR3, the DNA is TGTGCCAGCAGCTTCGAACCCAGGGGAGCGGGAGGGATATCAAGTACGCAGTATTTT.

This clone appeared a single time. The chain links TRBV7-9 to TRBJ1-2; 7 bases are a match to TRBD1. The CDR3 spans 13 residues. Germline V CDR1 and CDR2: SEHNR, FQNEAQ (reference sequence). J lost 8 bases, V lost 5 bases, and 8 bases had no gene match. DNA of the CDR3: TGTGCCAGCAGCGGAACGACAGGGTTCGGCTACACCTTC. Translated, it gives CASSGTTGFGYTF. Full variable domain (outside the CDR3, taken from reference TRBV7-9 and TRBJ1-2): DTGVSQNPRHKITKRGQNVTFRCDPISEHNRLYWYRQTLGQGPEFLTYFQNEAQLEKSRLLSDRFSAERPKGSFSTLEIQRTEQGDSAMYLCASSGTTGFGYTFGSGTRLTVV.

The gene calls are TRBV6-5 and TRBJ2-7, with a possible D match to TRBD1 (6 bases). V shed 6 bases and J shed 2 bases, with 11 bases lying between them. CDR1 and CDR2 from the germline V gene are MNHEY and SVGAGI. The length of the CDR3 is 13 residues. CDR3 residues: CASRYGQTYEQYF. The CDR3 DNA reads as TGTGCCAGCAGATACGGACAGACCTACGAGCAGTACTTC.

The chain has TRBV11-2 and TRBJ2-7; D uncertain. The CDR3 spans 14 residues. The V and J ends lost 5 bases and 6 bases respectively, with 17 bases between them. Germline V gives CDR1 SGHAT, CDR2 FQNNGV. CDR3 amino acids: CASSHAPERVEQYF. For the CDR3, the DNA is TGTGCCAGCAGCCACGCCCCTGAAAGGGTCGAGCAGTACTTC.

The chain couples TRBV7-2 to TRBJ1-5; 8 nucleotides agree with TRBD1. CDR3 length equals 15 residues. Germline V gene lookup returns CDR1 SGHTA and CDR2 FQGNSA. J gave up 3 bases and V 1 base, and 2 bases lay outside the gene matches. CDR3 sequence reads: CASSLEQGVNQPQHF. CDR3 bases: TGTGCCAGCAGCTTAGAACAGGGGGTCAATCAGCCCCAGCATTTT.

The chain is built from TRBV30 and TRBJ1-3, with D tentatively TRBD1 (6 bases). This CDR3 is 13 amino acids long. Germline CDR1 is GTSNPN and CDR2 is SVGIG (reference sequence). The V end was cut by 5 bases, the J end by 1 base, with 9 bases between. The CDR3 sequence: CAWAQGSGNTIYF. The CDR3 DNA follows: TGTGCCTGGGCACAGGGATCTGGAAACACCATATATTTT.

The chain uses TRBV18 and TRBJ2-1, with D perhaps TRBD2 (6 bases). The CDR3 sequence is 16 residues long. Between the trimmed V and J ends, which lost 0 bases and 7 bases, there was a span of 16 bases. The germline V gene has CDR1 KGHSH and CDR2 LQKENI. CDR3 in amino acids: CASSPPTGRDLNEQFF. DNA of the CDR3: TGTGCCAGCTCACCACCAACTGGGCGGGACCTGAATGAGCAGTTCTTC.

The CDR3 reads CASRPAGDAPQHF. The DNA of the CDR3 is TGTGCCAGCAGACCCGCAGGGGATGCGCCCCAGCATTTT. The chain recombines TRBV28 with TRBJ1-5; the D gene is possibly TRBD1 (6 bases). The CDR3 extends over 13 amino acids. V lost 6 bases, J lost 9 bases, and 15 bases lay in between. The germline V gene encodes CDR1 MDHEN and CDR2 SYDVKM.

This clone has a handful of counts. The chain couples TRBV7-2 to TRBJ2-2; 7 nucleotides align to TRBD1. V shed 4 bases and J 4 bases; nucleotides not matched to a gene: 9. Germline loops: CDR1 SGHTA, CDR2 FQGNSA. The CDR3 covers 16 residues. The CDR3 region has the DNA TGTGCCAGCAGCTCAAGATGGGACAGAAGCACCGGGGAGCTGTTTTTT. As protein: CASSSRWDRSTGELFF.

This chain links TRBV7-2 with TRBJ2-2; D remains unclear. The CDR3 is made up of 13 amino acids. V shed 2 bases and J shed 5 bases, with 6 bases lying between them. The V gene's germline CDR1 is SGHTA and CDR2 FQGNSA. CDR3 amino acids: CASSLRGTGELFF. The CDR3 nucleotides are TGTGCCAGCAGCTTAAGAGGAACCGGGGAGCTGTTTTTT.

The rearrangement joins TRBV2 to TRBJ2-1; D not certain. This CDR3 is 14 amino acids long. V dropped 1 base and J dropped 1 base, with 5 bases sitting between them. The germline gives CDR1 SNHLY, CDR2 FYNNEI. The CDR3 region has the DNA TGTGCCAGCAGTGAAGTCATGTCCTACAATGAGCAGTTCTTC. Its translation: CASSEVMSYNEQFF.

This chain links TRBV7-2 with TRBJ2-7; TRBD1 or TRBD2 may be the D gene (5 bases each). The V gene's germline CDR1 is SGHTA and CDR2 FQGNSA. This CDR3 contains 15 residues. V lost 2 bases, J lost 2 bases, and 13 bases lay in between. This chain's CDR3 is CASSLKPGPPYEQYF. The CDR3 nucleotides read TGTGCCAGCAGCTTAAAACCGGGACCACCCTACGAGCAGTACTTC. The full variable domain, with the rest looked up from reference TRBV7-2 and TRBJ2-7, is GAGVSQSPSNKVTEKGKDVELRCDPISGHTALYWYRQSLGQGLEFLIYFQGNSAPDKSGLPSDRFSAERTGGSVSTLTIQRTQQEDSAVYLCASSLKPGPPYEQYFGPGTRLTVT.

For this clone: This sequence may be a read error, since a much larger clone differs from it by one base. Distinct nucleotide sequences in the sample also encode this CDR3. The rearrangement joins TRBV28 to TRBJ2-5; TRBD1 might be the D (5 bases). The germline V gene has CDR1 MDHEN and CDR2 SYDVKM. Trimming removed 6 bases at V and 5 bases at J, with 7 bases between. There are 11 residues in the CDR3. The CDR3 reads CASSSGETQYF. The CDR3 nucleotides read TGTGCCAGCAGCTCAGGGGAGACCCAGTACTTC.

This clone came up a few times. J is TRBJ2-6 and V is TRBV9, with D perhaps matching TRBD2 (5 bases). The germline V and J ends were trimmed by 0 bases and 2 bases, with 6 bases remaining between them. This CDR3 has 15 amino acids. Per germline, CDR1 SGDLS and CDR2 YYNGEE. The CDR3, as DNA: TGTGCCAGCAGCGTAGAGGGAGCTGGGGCCAACGTCCTGACTTTC. Translated, it gives CASSVEGAGANVLTF. Variable domain in full (rest from reference TRBV9 and TRBJ2-6): DSGVTQTPKHLITATGQRVTLRCSPRSGDLSVYWYQQSLDQGLQFLIQYYNGEERAKGNILERFSAQQFPDLHSELNLSSLELGDSALYFCASSVEGAGANVLTFGAGSRLTVL.

This chain joins TRBV30 and TRBJ2-7; 10 bases match TRBD1. Germline V gene lookup returns CDR1 GTSNPN and CDR2 SVGIG (reference sequence). This CDR3 comprises 13 residues. V was clipped by 7 bases and J by 2 bases; unmatched bases: 5. Written as DNA, the CDR3 is TGTGCCTTCGACAGGGGGCGCCCCTACGAGCAGTACTTC. It translates to CAFDRGRPYEQYF.

This clone has just a few counts. The CDR3 loop is CSVEGGQGVTEQYF. The CDR3, as DNA: TGCAGCGTTGAAGGGGGACAGGGAGTAACCGAGCAGTACTTC. This chain connects TRBV29-1 to TRBJ2-7, with 9 bases fitting TRBD1. This CDR3 region has 14 residues. J was trimmed by 6 bases and V by 1 base; bases with no gene match: 7. Germline V gene sequence: CDR1 SQVTM, CDR2 ANQGSEA.

The rearrangement links TRBV7-9 to TRBJ1-1; maybe TRBD1 (5 bases). The length of the CDR3 is 12 residues. Germline V CDR1 and CDR2: SEHNR, FQNEAQ (reference sequence). With 5 bases removed from V and 11 bases from J, the gap between germline ends came to 15 bases. DNA of the CDR3: TGTGCCAGCAGCAGGGGTGAATTACTGGCTTTCTTT. Translating it yields CASSRGELLAFF.

The chain combines TRBV4-3 with TRBJ2-1, with 9 positions matching TRBD2. This CDR3 comprises 18 residues. Looked up from germline, CDR1 is LGHNA and CDR2 is YSLEER. With V trimmed by 0 bases and J by 4 bases, 10 bases remained unmatched. CDR3 residues: CASSQDLWREGNYNEQFF. The CDR3 DNA sequence: TGCGCCAGCAGCCAAGATCTTTGGCGGGAGGGAAATTACAATGAGCAGTTCTTC.

This clone was found a few times. The chain joins TRBV5-5 to TRBJ1-1; D is undetermined. The CDR3 is 14 amino acids. Trimming removed 4 bases from V and 0 bases from J, with 10 bases in between. Per the germline V gene, CDR1 is SGHKS and CDR2 is YYEKEE (reference sequence). The CDR3 DNA sequence: TGTGCCAGCAGCCTAGGACCGATGAACACTGAAGCTTTCTTT. Its protein product is CASSLGPMNTEAFF.